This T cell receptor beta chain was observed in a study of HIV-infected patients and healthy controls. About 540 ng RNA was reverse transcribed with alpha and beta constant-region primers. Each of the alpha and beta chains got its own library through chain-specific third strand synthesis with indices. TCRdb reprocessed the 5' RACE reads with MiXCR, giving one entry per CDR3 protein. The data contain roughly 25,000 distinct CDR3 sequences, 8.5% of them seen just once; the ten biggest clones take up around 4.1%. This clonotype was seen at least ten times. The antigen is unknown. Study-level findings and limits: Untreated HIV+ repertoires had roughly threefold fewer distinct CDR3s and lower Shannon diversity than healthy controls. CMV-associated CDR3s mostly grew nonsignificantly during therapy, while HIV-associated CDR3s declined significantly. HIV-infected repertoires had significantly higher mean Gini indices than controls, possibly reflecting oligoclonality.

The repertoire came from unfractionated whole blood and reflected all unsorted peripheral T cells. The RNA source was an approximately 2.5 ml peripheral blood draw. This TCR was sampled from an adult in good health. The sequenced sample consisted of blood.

CDR3 in DNA: TGCAGCGTTGTCCCTGACCAAGAGACCCAGTACTTC. It is translated as CSVVPDQETQYF. The chain uses TRBV29-1 and TRBJ2-5; D gene ambiguous. This CDR3 is built from 12 residues. The V and J ends lost 4 bases and 0 bases respectively, with 6 bases between them. CDR1 and CDR2 (germline): SQVTM, ANQGSEA.